A single TCR beta chain is shown here with its context. The antigen is unknown. The CDR3 sequence is 12 residues long. V lost 3 bases, J lost 7 bases, and 11 bases lay in between. Germline loops: CDR1 SGHNT, CDR2 YYREEE (reference sequence). Clones were read by immunoSEQ multiplex PCR, and TCRdb kept only the in-frame ones, dropping some. The top ten clones hold roughly 20% of a sample with about 70,000 clones, 85% of them seen once. This sample was included in a study of T cell responses to AZD1222 COVID-19 vaccine. Study in general: Second-dose intervals near 4 or 12 weeks were combined. Regarding the study as a whole: Targets within unmutated variant regions were reportedly found for nearly half of spike-specific TCRs.

V usage is TRBV5-4 and J usage is TRBJ2-7; D unresolved. Source: peripheral blood, taken on day 0 of AZD1222 vaccination. The sequence came from an adult in good health. The CDR3 protein is CASSSPLSEQYF. The CDR3 nucleotides are TGTGCCAGCAGCTCCCCCCTCTCTGAGCAGTACTTC.